These 17 T cell receptor beta chains were all obtained from the same sample, sequenced in a study of blood T cell repertoires in COVID-19. Using immunoSEQ multiplex PCR, the repertoire was profiled, and TCRdb retains in-frame clones only, with some absent. The sample holds approximately 480,000 clones; approximately 86% are singletons and the top ten take roughly 0.7%. Source material: PBMCs or T cells enriched from blood (not recorded which). Source of these receptors: a woman between 18 and 30 years old who had recovered from COVID-19.

The rearrangement links TRBV5-1 to TRBJ2-7; 8 nucleotides align to TRBD1. CDR1 SGHRS and CDR2 YFSETQ come from the germline V gene. The V and J ends lost 5 bases and 3 bases, in that order; junction bases with no gene match: 10. The CDR3 sequence is 15 residues long. The CDR3 DNA is TGCGCCAGCAGAACCGCCGCAGGGGGCTTCTACGAGCAGTACTTC. It codes for CASRTAAGGFYEQYF.

The chain carries TRBV27 and TRBJ2-7; D may be TRBD1 (5 bases). Germline loops: CDR1 MNHEY, CDR2 SMNVEV (reference sequence). Trimming stripped 6 bases from V and 5 bases from J, with 8 bases between. This CDR3 has 11 residues. The CDR3 DNA reads as TGTGCCAGCAGATGGGGCAACGAGCAGTACTTC. It encodes CASRWGNEQYF.

The CDR3 reads CASSLRPRDEQYF. Here the CDR3 DNA reads TGCGCCAGCAGCCTCCGGCCCCGGGACGAGCAGTACTTC. The rearrangement links TRBV5-1 to TRBJ2-7; D remains ambiguous. The CDR3 has 13 residues. Trimming pared 4 bases from V and 5 bases from J, leaving 13 bases between. CDR1 SGHRS and CDR2 YFSETQ come from the germline V gene.

Only one count was recorded for this clone. This chain joins TRBV9 and TRBJ1-5; D uncertain. The CDR3 is made up of 15 amino acids. Looked up from germline, CDR1 is SGDLS and CDR2 is YYNGEE. The V gene lost 0 bases and the J gene lost 3 bases, with 10 bases spanning the gap. This CDR3 is CASSVVEGDNQPQHF. The CDR3 DNA sequence: TGTGCCAGCAGCGTAGTGGAGGGTGACAATCAGCCCCAGCATTTT.

This chain links TRBV27 with TRBJ1-6; 7 bases agree with TRBD1. V lost 4 bases to trimming and J lost 10 bases; unmatched junction nucleotides: 7. Germline CDR1 and CDR2: MNHEY and SMNVEV (reference sequence). This CDR3 comprises 14 residues. The CDR3 nucleotides are TGTGCCAGCAGTTCGACAGGGTTTTGGTCACCCCTCCACTTT. Its protein product is CASSSTGFWSPLHF.

The chain joins TRBV9 to TRBJ2-3; 8 positions agree with TRBD2. The V gene's germline CDR1 is SGDLS and CDR2 YYNGEE. The CDR3 has 15 amino acids. V lost 0 bases to trimming and J lost 6 bases; unmatched junction nucleotides: 6. The CDR3 loop is CASSVVGQRGDTQYF. Here the CDR3 DNA reads TGTGCCAGCAGCGTAGTTGGTCAGCGGGGGGATACGCAGTATTTT.

This chain uses TRBV27 with TRBJ2-1; D possibly corresponds to TRBD2 (7 bases). Trimming left V 5 bases short and J 1 base short, with 18 bases between. Germline V gives CDR1 MNHEY, CDR2 SMNVEV (reference sequence). The CDR3 extends over 17 amino acids. The CDR3 reads CASSLRGGGTSYNEQFF. The CDR3 DNA follows: TGTGCCAGCAGTCTTAGGGGAGGGGGGACTTCCTACAATGAGCAGTTCTTC.

This clone was detected once. The chain uses TRBV6-5 and TRBJ2-6, with no clear D. V was shortened by 0 bases and J by 3 bases, with 6 bases between the two germline ends. This CDR3 has 15 residues. Germline V CDR1 and CDR2: MNHEY, SVGAGI. CDR3 protein: CASSYSIYGANVLTF. The CDR3 nucleotides read TGTGCCAGCAGTTACTCGATCTATGGGGCCAACGTCCTGACTTTC.

The chain is built from TRBV11-2 and TRBJ1-2; TRBD1 matches at 9 bases. This CDR3 contains 14 residues. The V gene end was trimmed by 5 bases and the J gene end by 5 bases; junction bases not matched to a gene: 6. Germline V gene lookup returns CDR1 SGHAT and CDR2 FQNNGV. Here the CDR3 reads CASSQRGQGYGYTF. CDR3 sequence (DNA): TGTGCCAGCAGCCAGAGGGGACAGGGATATGGCTACACCTTC.

V is TRBV27 and J is TRBJ1-2, with D unclear. The CDR3 consists of 16 residues. CDR1 is MNHEY, CDR2 SMNVEV, per germline (reference sequence). V gave up 5 bases and J gave up 2 bases, with 18 bases separating them. The CDR3 loop is CASSRTLTRQNYGYTF. The CDR3 DNA is TGTGCCAGCAGTCGTACGTTAACCCGCCAGAACTATGGCTACACCTTC.

The V call is TRBV10-3, the J call TRBJ2-3, with D unclear. V was cut by 2 bases and J by 2 bases, with 8 bases left in between. The CDR3 has 14 residues. The germline V gene has CDR1 ENHRY and CDR2 SYGVKD. CDR3 nucleotide sequence: TGTGCCATCAGTGAGGTGCTATCCACAGATACGCAGTATTTT. Protein: CAISEVLSTDTQYF.

This clone was counted between two and nine times. The chain couples TRBV5-1 to TRBJ1-1; the match to TRBD1 covers 9 bases. The V and J ends lost 3 bases and 1 base, in that order; junction bases with no gene match: 4. The CDR3 is made up of 15 amino acids. CDR1 and CDR2 (germline): SGHRS, YFSETQ. Here the CDR3 DNA reads TGCGCCAGCAGCTCAACAGGGGGCGAGAACACTGAAGCTTTCTTT. Encoded protein: CASSSTGGENTEAFF.

The gene calls are TRBV15 and TRBJ1-3; D uncertain. V lost 0 bases to trimming and J lost 7 bases, with 10 bases between them. The germline CDR1 and CDR2 sequences are LNHNV and YYDKDF (reference sequence). The CDR3 extends over 14 amino acids. The CDR3 reads CATSRERAQNTIYF. Written as DNA, the CDR3 is TGTGCCACCAGCAGAGAGAGGGCCCAGAACACCATATATTTT.

Comments on this clone: Other DNA variants within this sample encode the same CDR3. The chain recombines TRBV5-1 with TRBJ1-1, with 7 bases fitting TRBD1. This CDR3 has 13 amino acids. V lost 3 bases to trimming and J lost 3 bases; unmatched junction nucleotides: 2. Germline CDR1 reads SGHRS; CDR2 reads YFSETQ. CDR3 DNA: TGCGCCAGCAGCTCCCAGGGGGACACTGAAGCTTTCTTT. Translated, it gives CASSSQGDTEAFF.

Only a few counts were recorded for this clone. Different DNA sequences within this sample yield the same CDR3. This chain connects TRBV30 to TRBJ2-7; D perhaps matches TRBD1 (7 bases). The CDR3 sequence is 13 residues long. Trimming stripped 5 bases from V and 1 base from J, with 12 bases between. Germline V gene lookup returns CDR1 GTSNPN and CDR2 SVGIG (reference sequence). CDR3 protein: CAWSQGGSYEQYF. CDR3 nucleotides: TGTGCCTGGTCCCAGGGGGGTTCCTACGAGCAGTACTTC.

The chain joins TRBV19 to TRBJ1-5, with D possibly TRBD1 on 6 matching bases. Trimming removed 2 bases at V and 1 base at J, with 15 bases between. CDR1 and CDR2 (germline): LNHDA, SQIVND (reference sequence). CDR3 length equals 17 residues. This CDR3 is CASSIKGRGRSNQPQHF. CDR3 in DNA: TGTGCCAGTAGTATAAAAGGCAGGGGAAGGAGCAATCAGCCCCAGCATTTT.

The J gene is TRBJ2-5, the V gene TRBV11-2; 9 nucleotides align to TRBD2. Germline V CDR1 and CDR2: SGHAT, FQNNGV. Trimming at V came to 1 base and at J to 4 bases, leaving 1 base not matched to a gene. The CDR3 length is 14 residues. CDR3 in DNA: TGTGCCAGCAGCTTAGGCGGGGGGGCAGAGACCCAGTACTTC. The encoded protein is CASSLGGGAETQYF.